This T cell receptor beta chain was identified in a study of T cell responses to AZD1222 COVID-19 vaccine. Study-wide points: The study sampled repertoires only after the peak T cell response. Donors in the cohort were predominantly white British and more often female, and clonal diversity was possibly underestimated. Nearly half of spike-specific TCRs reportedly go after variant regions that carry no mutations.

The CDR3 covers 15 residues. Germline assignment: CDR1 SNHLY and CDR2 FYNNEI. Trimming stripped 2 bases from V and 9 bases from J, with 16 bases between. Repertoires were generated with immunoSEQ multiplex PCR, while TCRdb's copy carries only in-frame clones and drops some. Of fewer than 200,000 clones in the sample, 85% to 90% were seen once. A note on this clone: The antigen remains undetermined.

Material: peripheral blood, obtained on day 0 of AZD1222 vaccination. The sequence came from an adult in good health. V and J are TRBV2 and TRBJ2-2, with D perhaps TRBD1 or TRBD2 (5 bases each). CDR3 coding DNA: TGTGCCAGCAGTGAATTTCGGGGCAGCGCTCGGGAGCTGTTTTTT. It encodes CASSEFRGSARELFF.